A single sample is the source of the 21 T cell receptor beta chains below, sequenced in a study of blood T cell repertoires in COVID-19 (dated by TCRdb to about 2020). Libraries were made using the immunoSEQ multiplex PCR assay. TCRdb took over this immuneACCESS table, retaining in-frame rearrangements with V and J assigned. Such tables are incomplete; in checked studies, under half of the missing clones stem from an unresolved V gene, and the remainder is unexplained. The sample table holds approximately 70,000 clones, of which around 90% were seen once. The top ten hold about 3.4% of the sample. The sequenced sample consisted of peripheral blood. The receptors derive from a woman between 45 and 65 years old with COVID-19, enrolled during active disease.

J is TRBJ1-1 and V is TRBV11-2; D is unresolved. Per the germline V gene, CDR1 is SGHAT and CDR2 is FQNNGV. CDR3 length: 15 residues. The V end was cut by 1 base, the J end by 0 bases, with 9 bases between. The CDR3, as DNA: TGTGCCAGCAGCTTAGGAAGACAACTGAACACTGAAGCTTTCTTT. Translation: CASSLGRQLNTEAFF.

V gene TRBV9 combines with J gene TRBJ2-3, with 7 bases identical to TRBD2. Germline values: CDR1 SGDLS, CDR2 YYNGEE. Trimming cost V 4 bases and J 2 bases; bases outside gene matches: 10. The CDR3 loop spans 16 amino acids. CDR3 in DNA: TGTGCCAGCAGCTCCTACTCCGGGGGGTTCACAGATACGCAGTATTTT. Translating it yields CASSSYSGGFTDTQYF.

The CDR3 nucleotides read TGCGCCAGCAGCCGTCGATGGACAGGGGGCGGAGGGGACACTGAAGCTTTCTTT. Translated: CASSRRWTGGGGDTEAFF. The chain employs TRBV5-1 and TRBJ1-1, with 11 bases fitting TRBD1. J lost 3 bases, V lost 4 bases, and 14 bases had no gene match. CDR1 SGHRS and CDR2 YFSETQ come from the germline V gene. The CDR3 loop spans 18 amino acids.

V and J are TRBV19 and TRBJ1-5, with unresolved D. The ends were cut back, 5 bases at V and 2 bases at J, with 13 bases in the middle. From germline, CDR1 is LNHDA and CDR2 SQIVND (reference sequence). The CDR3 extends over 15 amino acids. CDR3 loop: CASSGRSSGNQPQHF. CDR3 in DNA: TGTGCCAGTAGTGGGAGGTCCTCGGGCAATCAGCCCCAGCATTTT.

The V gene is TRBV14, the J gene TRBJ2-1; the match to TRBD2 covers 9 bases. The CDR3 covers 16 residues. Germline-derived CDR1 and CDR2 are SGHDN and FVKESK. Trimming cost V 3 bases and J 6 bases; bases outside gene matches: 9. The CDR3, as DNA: TGTGCCAGCAGCCAGTCGAGCGGGAGGCCCGGCAATGAGCAGTTCTTC. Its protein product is CASSQSSGRPGNEQFF.

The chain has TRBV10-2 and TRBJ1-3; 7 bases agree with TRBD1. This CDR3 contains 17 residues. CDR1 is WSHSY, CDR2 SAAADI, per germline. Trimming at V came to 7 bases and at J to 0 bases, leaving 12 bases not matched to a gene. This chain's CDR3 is CASKEGAIHSSGNTIYF. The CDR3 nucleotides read TGCGCCAGCAAGGAGGGGGCGATCCATTCCTCTGGAAACACCATATATTTT.

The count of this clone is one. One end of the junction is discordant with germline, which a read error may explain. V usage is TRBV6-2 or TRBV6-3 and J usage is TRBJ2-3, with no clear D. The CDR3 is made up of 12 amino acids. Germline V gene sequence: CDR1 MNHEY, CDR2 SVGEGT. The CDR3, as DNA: TGTGCCAGCAGTAACTCTAGAAATACGCAGTATTTT. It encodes CASSNSRNTQYF.

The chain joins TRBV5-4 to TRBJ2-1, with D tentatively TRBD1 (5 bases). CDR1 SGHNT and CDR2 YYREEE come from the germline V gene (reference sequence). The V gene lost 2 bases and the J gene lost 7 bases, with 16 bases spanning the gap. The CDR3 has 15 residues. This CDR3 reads CASSFDSVRPNEQFF. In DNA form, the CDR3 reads TGTGCCAGCAGCTTTGACAGTGTCCGCCCTAATGAGCAGTTCTTC.

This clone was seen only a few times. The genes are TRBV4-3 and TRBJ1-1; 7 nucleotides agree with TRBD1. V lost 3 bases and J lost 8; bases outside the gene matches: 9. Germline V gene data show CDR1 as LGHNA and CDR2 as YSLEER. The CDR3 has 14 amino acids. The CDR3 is CASSHFRRGQEAFF. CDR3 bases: TGCGCCAGCAGCCACTTCAGGAGGGGGCAGGAAGCTTTCTTT.

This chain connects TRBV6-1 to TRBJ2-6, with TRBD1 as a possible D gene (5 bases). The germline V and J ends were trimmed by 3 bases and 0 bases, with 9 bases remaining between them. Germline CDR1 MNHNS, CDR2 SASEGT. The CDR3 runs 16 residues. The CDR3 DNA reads TGTGCCAGCAGTGATTTGCAGGGCTCTGGGGCCAACGTCCTGACTTTC. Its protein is CASSDLQGSGANVLTF.

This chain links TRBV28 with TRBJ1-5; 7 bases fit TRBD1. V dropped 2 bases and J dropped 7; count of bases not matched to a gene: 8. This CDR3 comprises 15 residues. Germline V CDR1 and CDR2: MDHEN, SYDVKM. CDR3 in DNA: TGTGCCAGCAGTTTAGAGGGCAGGGGGGACCAGCCCCAGCATTTT. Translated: CASSLEGRGDQPQHF.

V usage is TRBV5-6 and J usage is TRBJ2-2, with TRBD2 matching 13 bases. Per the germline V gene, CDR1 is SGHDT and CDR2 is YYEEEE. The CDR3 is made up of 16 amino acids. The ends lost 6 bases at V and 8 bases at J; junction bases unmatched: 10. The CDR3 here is CASTIWTSGSLGELFF. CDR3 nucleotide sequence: TGTGCCAGCACCATTTGGACTAGCGGGAGTCTAGGGGAGCTGTTTTTT.

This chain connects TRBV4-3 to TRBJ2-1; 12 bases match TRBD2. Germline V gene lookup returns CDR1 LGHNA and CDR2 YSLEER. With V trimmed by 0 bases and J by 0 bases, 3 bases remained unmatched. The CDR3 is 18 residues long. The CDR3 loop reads CASSQDGLAGSSYNEQFF. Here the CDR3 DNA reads TGCGCCAGCAGCCAAGACGGACTAGCGGGAAGCTCCTACAATGAGCAGTTCTTC.

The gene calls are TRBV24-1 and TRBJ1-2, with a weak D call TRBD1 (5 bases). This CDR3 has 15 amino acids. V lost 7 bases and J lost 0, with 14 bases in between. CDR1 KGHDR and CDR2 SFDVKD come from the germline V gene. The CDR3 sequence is CATSATDIANYGYTF. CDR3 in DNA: TGTGCCACCAGCGCGACAGATATAGCTAACTATGGCTACACCTTC.

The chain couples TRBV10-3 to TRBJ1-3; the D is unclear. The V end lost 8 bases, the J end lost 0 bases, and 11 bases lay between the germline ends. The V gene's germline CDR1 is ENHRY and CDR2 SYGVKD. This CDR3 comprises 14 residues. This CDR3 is CAIATIFSGNTIYF. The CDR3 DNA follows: TGTGCCATCGCAACTATCTTCTCTGGAAACACCATATATTTT.

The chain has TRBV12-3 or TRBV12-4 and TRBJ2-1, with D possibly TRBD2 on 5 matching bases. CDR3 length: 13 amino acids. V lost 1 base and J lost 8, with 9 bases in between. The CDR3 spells CASSLGERHEQFF. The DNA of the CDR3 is TGTGCCAGCAGTTTAGGGGAGCGACATGAGCAGTTCTTC.

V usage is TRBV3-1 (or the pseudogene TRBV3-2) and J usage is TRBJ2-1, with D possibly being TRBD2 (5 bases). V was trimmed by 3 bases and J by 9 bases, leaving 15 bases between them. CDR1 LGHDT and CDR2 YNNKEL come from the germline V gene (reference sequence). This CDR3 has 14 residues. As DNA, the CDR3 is TGTGCCAGCAGCCAGGAGGCTAGAACCAGTGAGCAGTTCTTC. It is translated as CASSQEARTSEQFF.

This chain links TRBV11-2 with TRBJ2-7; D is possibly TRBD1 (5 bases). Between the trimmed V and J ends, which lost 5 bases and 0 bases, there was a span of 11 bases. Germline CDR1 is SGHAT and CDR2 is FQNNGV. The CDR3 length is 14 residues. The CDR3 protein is CASSPQVSSYEQYF. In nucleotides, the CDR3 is TGTGCCAGCAGCCCACAGGTGAGCTCCTACGAGCAGTACTTC.

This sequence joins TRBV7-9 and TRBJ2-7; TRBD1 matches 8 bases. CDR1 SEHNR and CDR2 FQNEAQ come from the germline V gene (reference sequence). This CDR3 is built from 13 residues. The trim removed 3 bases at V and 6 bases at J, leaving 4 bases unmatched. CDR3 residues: CASSFDRGTEQYF. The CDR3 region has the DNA TGTGCCAGCAGCTTCGACAGGGGAACCGAGCAGTACTTC.

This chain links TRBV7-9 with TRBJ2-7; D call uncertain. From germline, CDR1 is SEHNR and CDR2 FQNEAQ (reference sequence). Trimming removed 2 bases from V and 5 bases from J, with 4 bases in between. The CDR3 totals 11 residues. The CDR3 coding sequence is TGTGCCAGCAGCTTAACTGACGAGCAGTACTTC. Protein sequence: CASSLTDEQYF.

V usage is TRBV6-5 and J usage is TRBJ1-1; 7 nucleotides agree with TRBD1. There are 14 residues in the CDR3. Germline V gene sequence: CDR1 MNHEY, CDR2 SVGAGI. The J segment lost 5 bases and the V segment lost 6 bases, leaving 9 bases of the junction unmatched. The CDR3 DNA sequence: TGTGCCAGCAGCATCGACAGGGCATTGACTGAAGCTTTCTTT. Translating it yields CASSIDRALTEAFF.